The 22 T cell receptor beta chains below were found in one sample sequenced in a study of control samples from healthy donors and cancer patients (dated by TCRdb to about 2020). The library was generated by the immunoSEQ multiplex PCR assay. TCRdb limited this immuneACCESS table to in-frame rearrangements with V and J called. A share of clones is missing; checked studies link under half to unresolved V genes, and the rest is unexplained. Counted in this sample were roughly 130,000 clones; 80% to 95% of them appeared once. The ten biggest clones cover roughly 8.7% of the sample. The sample comprised blood. The receptors stem from a man aged 18 to 30 in good health.

Notes on this clone: At the DNA level, this CDR3 is encoded by other sequences in the same sample as well. The V and J genes are TRBV5-1 and TRBJ1-2; no clear D. Between the trimmed V and J ends, which lost 0 bases and 7 bases, there was a span of 7 bases. This CDR3 has 12 residues. CDR1 and CDR2 (germline): SGHRS, YFSETQ. The CDR3, as DNA: TGCGCCAGCAGCTTGGATGCCTCTGGCTACACCTTC. It encodes CASSLDASGYTF. Full variable domain (remainder filled in from reference TRBV5-1 and TRBJ1-2): KAGVTQTPRYLIKTRGQQVTLSCSPISGHRSVSWYQQTPGQGLQFLFEYFSETQRNKGNFPGRFSGRQFSNSRSEMNVSTLELGDSALYLCASSLDASGYTFGSGTRLTVV.

Notes on this clone: Germline is not matched at one junction end, which may reflect a read error. The V gene is TRBV11-2, the J gene TRBJ2-5; D gene unclear. The CDR3 sequence is 13 residues long. Germline CDR1 is SGHAT and CDR2 is FQNNGV. CDR3 region: CASSSNSQEAQYF. DNA of the CDR3: TGTGCCAGCAGCTCCAATTCCCAAGAGGCCCAGTACTTC.

The CDR3, as DNA: TGTGCCAGCAGCTCCGGGACGGGAGGTTCACCCCTCCACTTT. It codes for CASSSGTGGSPLHF. The V gene is TRBV7-9, the J gene TRBJ1-6; D is perhaps TRBD1 (5 bases). The CDR3 is 14 residues long. V lost 4 bases, J lost 9 bases, and 13 bases lay in between. Per the germline V gene, CDR1 is SEHNR and CDR2 is FQNEAQ (reference sequence).

This chain joins TRBV27 and TRBJ2-5; 8 bases are shared with TRBD1. V shed 0 bases and J 4 bases; nucleotides not matched to a gene: 13. This CDR3 is 18 amino acids long. The germline CDR1 and CDR2 sequences are MNHEY and SMNVEV (reference sequence). Here the CDR3 reads CASSLSKTGAPLTETQYF. The CDR3 DNA follows: TGTGCCAGCAGTTTATCGAAGACAGGGGCCCCCCTTACAGAGACCCAGTACTTC.

The rearrangement links TRBV24-1 to TRBJ2-1; 10 bases line up with TRBD1. The CDR3 is made up of 16 amino acids. The germline V gene has CDR1 KGHDR and CDR2 SFDVKD. The trim removed 4 bases at V and 8 bases at J, leaving 10 bases unmatched. CDR3 region: CATSDPLGTGADEQFF. CDR3 DNA: TGTGCCACCAGTGACCCGTTAGGGACAGGGGCTGATGAGCAGTTCTTC.

This clone was seen once. CDR3 sequence reads: CASSLSRGAAGELFF. The CDR3 nucleotides are TGTGCCAGCAGCTTATCGCGGGGGGCGGCCGGGGAGCTGTTTTTT. V and J are TRBV13 and TRBJ2-2; 8 bases map to TRBD2. The J segment lost 6 bases and the V segment lost 2 bases, leaving 5 bases of the junction unmatched. Germline V lookup: CDR1 PRHDT, CDR2 FYEKMQ (reference sequence). This CDR3 contains 15 residues. The full variable domain, with the rest looked up from reference TRBV13 and TRBJ2-2, is AAGVIQSPRHLIKEKRETATLKCYPIPRHDTVYWYQQGPGQDPQFLISFYEKMQSDKGSIPDRFSAQQFSDYHSELNMSSLELGDSALYFCASSLSRGAAGELFFGEGSRLTVL.

The chain couples TRBV7-2 to TRBJ2-7, with TRBD1 matching over 7 bases. Germline CDR1 and CDR2: SGHTA and FQGNSA. The J segment lost 5 bases and the V segment lost 3 bases, leaving 10 bases of the junction unmatched. The CDR3 has 15 amino acids. The CDR3 protein is CASSFLGDRAHEQYF. The CDR3 DNA sequence: TGTGCCAGCAGCTTCCTAGGAGACAGGGCCCACGAGCAGTACTTC.

This clone was seen only once. The chain carries TRBV10-3 and TRBJ1-2; TRBD1 matches 9 bases. This CDR3 has 14 residues. Losses at the gene ends were 2 bases for V and 4 bases for J; bases not matched to a gene: 2. Germline V gives CDR1 ENHRY, CDR2 SYGVKD. The CDR3 DNA reads as TGTGCCATCAGTGAGGCGGGACAGGGCTATGGCTACACCTTC. Translated, it gives CAISEAGQGYGYTF.

This chain links TRBV6-5 with TRBJ1-5, with D unresolved. V was clipped by 6 bases and J by 1 base, with 10 bases between them. This CDR3 is built from 14 residues. Germline V lookup: CDR1 MNHEY, CDR2 SVGAGI. CDR3 DNA: TGTGCCAGCAGCCGAGGACGGAGCAATCAGCCCCAGCATTTT. This sequence encodes CASSRGRSNQPQHF.

The chain uses TRBV7-2 and TRBJ1-5; 8 bases agree with TRBD1. Germline V gene data show CDR1 as SGHTA and CDR2 as FQGNSA. V gave up 1 base and J gave up 0 bases; unmatched junction bases: 8. The CDR3 length is 18 residues. The CDR3 bases are TGTGCCAGCAGCTTAGTGACAGGGGACCCTTATAGCAATCAGCCCCAGCATTTT. As protein: CASSLVTGDPYSNQPQHF.

This chain connects TRBV10-3 to TRBJ1-5, with a tentative D call TRBD1 (5 bases). V lost 10 bases and J 5 bases, leaving 12 bases between the germline ends. Germline V gene data show CDR1 as ENHRY and CDR2 as SYGVKD. The CDR3 sequence is 12 residues long. For the CDR3, the DNA is TGTGCCAGCCCGGGGCCACATCAGCCCCAGCATTTT. It encodes CASPGPHQPQHF.

This clone occurred once. V is TRBV18 and J is TRBJ1-4, with D hard to call. Germline CDR1 reads KGHSH; CDR2 reads LQKENI. The CDR3 runs 16 residues. V shed 2 bases and J shed 7 bases, with 17 bases lying between them. The CDR3 coding sequence is TGTGCCAGCTCACCAGAGGGCAGGACGCGCGGTGAAAAACTGTTTTTT. Amino acid sequence: CASSPEGRTRGEKLFF. Together with reference TRBV18 and TRBJ1-4, the CDR3 gives the full variable domain: NAGVMQNPRHLVRRRGQEARLRCSPMKGHSHVYWYRQLPEEGLKFMVYLQKENIIDESGMPKERFSAEFPKEGPSILRIQQVVRGDSAAYFCASSPEGRTRGEKLFFGSGTQLSVL.

The genes are TRBV13 and TRBJ1-1; 9 nucleotides match TRBD1. The V segment lost 4 bases and the J segment 3 bases; nucleotides outside the gene matches: 3. CDR1 and CDR2 from the germline V gene are PRHDT and FYEKMQ (reference sequence). CDR3 length: 14 amino acids. DNA for the CDR3: TGTGCCAGCAGCTCCGGGACAGGGTACACTGAAGCTTTCTTT. Its protein product is CASSSGTGYTEAFF. The whole variable domain, remainder taken from reference TRBV13 and TRBJ1-1, is AAGVIQSPRHLIKEKRETATLKCYPIPRHDTVYWYQQGPGQDPQFLISFYEKMQSDKGSIPDRFSAQQFSDYHSELNMSSLELGDSALYFCASSSGTGYTEAFFGQGTRLTVV.

J is TRBJ2-7 and V is TRBV30; TRBD1 or TRBD2 may be the D gene (5 bases each). The CDR3 length is 12 residues. V was cut by 2 bases and J by 3 bases, with 8 bases left in between. Germline V gives CDR1 GTSNPN, CDR2 SVGIG (reference sequence). CDR3 region: CAWSSGLYEQYF. CDR3 nucleotide sequence: TGTGCCTGGAGTTCGGGGCTCTACGAGCAGTACTTC. Full variable domain (outside the CDR3, taken from reference TRBV30 and TRBJ2-7): SQTIHQWPATLVQPVGSPLSLECTVEGTSNPNLYWYRQAAGRGLQLLFYSVGIGQISSEVPQNLSASRPQDRQFILSSKKLLLSDSGFYLCAWSSGLYEQYFGPGTRLTVT.

The chain's CDR3 is CASSEQARGYNSPLHF. The CDR3 nucleotides are TGTGCCAGCAGTGAACAAGCCAGGGGCTATAATTCACCCCTCCACTTT. The V call is TRBV6-1, the J call TRBJ1-6; perhaps TRBD1 as D (6 bases). This CDR3 spans 16 amino acids. Trimming removed 2 bases from V and 3 bases from J, with 11 bases in between. Germline V lookup: CDR1 MNHNS, CDR2 SASEGT.

This chain links TRBV19 with TRBJ1-1; 9 bases fit TRBD1. Germline V gene sequence: CDR1 LNHDA, CDR2 SQIVND (reference sequence). CDR3 size: 12 residues. V was clipped by 11 bases and J by 11 bases; unmatched bases: 12. DNA of the CDR3: TGTGCCGCCTGGGGGGGGACAGGGAACGCTTTCTTT. This encodes CAAWGGTGNAFF.

This chain joins TRBV7-7 and TRBJ2-5; TRBD1 or TRBD2 may be the D gene (5 bases each). The CDR3 runs to 15 residues. Germline V lookup: CDR1 SSHAT, CDR2 FNYEAQ (reference sequence). V lost 4 bases and J 5 bases, leaving 17 bases between the germline ends. The CDR3 DNA reads TGTGCCAGCAGCTCCCCCCAGTCAGGGAGCGAGACCCAGTACTTC. Protein: CASSSPQSGSETQYF.

The chain recombines TRBV4-1 with TRBJ1-3, with 8 nucleotides matching TRBD1. This CDR3 region has 15 residues. V lost 4 bases to trimming and J lost 4 bases; unmatched junction nucleotides: 6. Germline CDR1 reads MGHRA; CDR2 reads YSYEKL. The CDR3 coding sequence is TGCGCCAGCAGCCGCGAGCGACAGGGGGGAAACACCATATATTTT. It specifies CASSRERQGGNTIYF.

The chain has TRBV4-2 and TRBJ1-1, with 8 bases lining up with TRBD1. Trimming cost V 6 bases and J 4 bases; bases outside gene matches: 4. CDR1 and CDR2 (germline): LGHNA, YNFKEQ. The CDR3 is 13 amino acids. The CDR3 loop reads CASRTGVATEAFF. Here the CDR3 DNA reads TGTGCCAGCAGGACAGGGGTAGCCACTGAAGCTTTCTTT.

A word on this clone: Other nucleotide sequences from this sample produce the same CDR3. The V and J genes are TRBV6-1 and TRBJ2-4; D could derive from TRBD1 or TRBD2 (5 bases each). The V gene lost 2 bases and the J gene lost 7 bases, with 15 bases spanning the gap. CDR3 length equals 15 residues. Germline values: CDR1 MNHNS, CDR2 SASEGT. The chain's CDR3 is CASSERGSGPNIQYF. For the CDR3, the DNA is TGTGCCAGCAGTGAACGGGGTTCAGGGCCCAACATTCAGTACTTC.

This clone has only one observation. The chain carries TRBV11-3 and TRBJ1-1; D remains unclear. Germline CDR1 SGHNT, CDR2 YENEEA. The CDR3 totals 13 residues. V was cut by 1 base and J by 6 bases, with 9 bases left in between. The CDR3 loop is CASSLGRMAEAFF. CDR3 DNA sequence: TGTGCCAGCAGCTTAGGCAGGATGGCTGAAGCTTTCTTT.

The chain links TRBV5-4 to TRBJ2-3; 13 positions agree with TRBD2. The CDR3 runs 16 residues. The V segment lost 4 bases and the J segment 4 bases; nucleotides outside the gene matches: 6. Germline V gene lookup returns CDR1 SGHNT and CDR2 YYREEE (reference sequence). The CDR3 is CASSPWTSGGADTQYF. The CDR3 DNA is TGTGCCAGCAGCCCATGGACTAGCGGGGGTGCAGATACGCAGTATTTT.